This T cell receptor beta chain emerged from a study of beta chain features in type 1 diabetes. In the study overall: All samples together contributed 100 million to 120 million sorted cells for examination. Findings of the study overall: For Type 1 diabetes patients, all four CD4+ subsets carried TCRB CDR3s that were moderately but significantly shorter.

This clone showed up just a few times. What it recognizes is unknown. All of the isolated RNA was reverse transcribed, so expressed TCRB transcripts were sequenced. The study sequenced naive, central memory and regulatory T cell samples to an average of roughly 3.4 million reads. Sequencing used immunoSEQ multiplex PCR; TCRdb keeps in-frame clones, though not all of them. The sample lists approximately 250,000 clones, 9% to 10% occurring once. A single heparinised blood sample, averaging approximately 116 mL, was obtained per donor. This CDR3 is 13 amino acids long. Germline V gene lookup returns CDR1 SGHTA and CDR2 FQGTGA. Trimming shortened V by 5 bases and J by 9 bases, and 14 bases separated the two germline ends.

What was sequenced was naive CD4+ T cells from blood. The receptor was derived from a woman between 18 and 30 years old in good health. The chain joins TRBV7-3 to TRBJ2-1, with a tentative D call TRBD2 (5 bases). The DNA of the CDR3 is TGTGCCAGCAGCAAATCAACTGGAGGTGAGCAGTTCTTC. Protein product: CASSKSTGGEQFF.